The T cell receptor (beta chain) under discussion was sequenced for a study of cytomegalovirus exposure and HLA in healthy donors (dated by TCRdb to 2016 to 2017). Regarding the complete study: An earlier analysis of 550 to 700 of the donors reported approximately 290 Gb of sequence data and around 110 million unique TCR beta sequences from around 200 million T cells. An early release that covered approximately 600 HLA-typed donors contained approximately 300 gigabases of sequencing data and approximately 85 million unique TCR sequences. The genetic ancestry cluster associated with self-reported Caucasian donors included approximately 85% of the 398 genotyped donors. The study aimed to test whether signatures of past pathogen exposure could be identified by cataloging public T cell receptors. The T cell repertoires of 666 subjects were profiled by immunosequencing and related to cytomegalovirus serostatus. A separate validation cohort of more than 100 different subjects was used in addition to the approximately 640-subject first cohort. The study combined high-throughput TCR immunosequencing, statistical association of individual TCRs with disease status, and machine learning to predict cytomegalovirus infection status. A later analysis re-analyzed previously published TCR beta repertoires from 550 to 700 donors and added high-resolution HLA genotyping to study TCR occurrence patterns. Rather than using new phenotypic data, the later analysis identified candidate immune exposures from TCR beta sequences and from how often those sequences occurred across donors. An earlier analysis of around 580 of the donors used high-throughput TCR beta sequencing to judge whether each TCR beta V gene segment behaved as functional or pseudogenic. Donor age, sex, ethnicity and CMV serostatus were compiled alongside the repertoire data. A later genetic analysis used genome-wide SNP genotypes for about 55% of the 666 donors, treating that subset as a discovery cohort. All discovery cohort repertoires had been generated on a single sequencing platform. HLA typing covered class I and class II loci at four-digit resolution. The number of typed donors differed by locus: about 620-630 for A, B, C, DRB1 and DQB1; 500 to 550 for DQA1; fewer than 610 for DPA1; and about 470 for DPB1. A few DR-DQ haplotypes were treated as single units for association and clustering because of strong linkage in the cohort. Across 398 genotyped donors of the cohort, an average of approximately 240,000 unique TCR beta nucleotide sequences per donor were sequenced, and around 19% of those sequences were non-productive. The research as a whole found: The classifier was reported to diagnose cytomegalovirus status with high specificity and sensitivity in both the original cohort and the validation cohort. Assigning TCR associations to individual alleles was difficult when HLA alleles, especially DR and DQ, strongly co-occurred. Because counts were too low, approximately 15 rarely observed V segments, including chromosome 9 orphons, were excluded from the earlier analysis of several hundred of the donors. Broadly in line with IMGT annotations, most TCR beta V segments showed up in productive rearrangements about 90% or about 30% of the time in an earlier analysis of around 600 of the donors. A further reported finding was that TCR beta sequences accurately predicted the HLA-A and HLA-B alleles for most subjects in the first cohort. A later analysis found that HLA-associated TCR beta chains were more clonally expanded and had lower generation probabilities than equally common non-associated chains. Immune exposure information for the cohort was limited to CMV serostatus. It was suggested by the authors that the approach could potentially be generalized to other disease states and immunological phenotypes. Correlated functional status among segregating V segments might reflect linkage disequilibrium, but an unknown experimental factor could not be ruled out. An association between a missense DCLRE1C variant and V-gene and J-gene trimming of TCR beta chains was found in a later genetic analysis and replicated in an independent cohort. In a later genetic analysis, fewer N-insertions in productive TCRs were reported among donors in an Asian-associated ancestry cluster than the roughly 640-donor mean. The presence/absence analyses assumed that sequencing depth was roughly uniform across donors, and that assumption may not be true. Because HLA typing was missing for some donors at each locus, association tests included only the typed subset. The 87-base-pair reads could not distinguish some IMGT-functional V segments, including TRBV6-2 and TRBV6-3, so those segments were excluded. According to a later analysis, parvovirus B19, influenza, CMV and Epstein-Barr virus appeared linked to several top co-occurrence clusters. In the study, 164 TCR beta chains were listed as associated with cytomegalovirus. In this cohort, only TCR beta chains were sequenced, and detectable features were limited by the absence of alpha or paired-chain data. A few of the identified cytomegalovirus-associated TCR beta chains were confirmed in vitro to be specific for cytomegalovirus antigens. A later analysis associated roughly 17,000 TCR beta sequences with specific HLA alleles at a false discovery rate of 0.05. In a later analysis, the rate of TCR association differed among HLA loci, with DRB1 alleles having the most associated TCRs and HLA-C alleles having the fewest. The sequencing pipeline was judged likely to have produced a cluster of highly shared sequence variants as a technical artifact. While some public TCRs were present in many individuals, most TCR sequences turned up only very rarely across donors. In a later analysis, most CMV-associated TCR beta chains were found to appear HLA-restricted, with HLA associations seemingly driven largely by CMV exposure.

The CDR3 numbers 14 residues from cysteine through phenylalanine. Kept here is only the CDR3 DNA, which spans 42 bases and is read in frame from base 1. V loses 0 bases of germline sequence and J loses 2 bases, and the interval between the two ends is 9 bases. Based on the germline V gene, the CDR1 and CDR2 sequences are SGHRS and YFSETQ. Comment on this clone: Its antigen is not yet known. It has no much larger one-base neighbor in the sample; base qualities were not kept.

The cohort comprised around 700 healthy bone marrow donors. At the time of sampling, every cohort member was nominally healthy, though immune exposures that went unrecorded were likely present. The donor tested CMV seropositive, placing the donor among the 290 or so seropositive members of the cohort. A peripheral blood sample was provided by each donor, and peripheral blood mononuclear cells were used for TCR beta sequencing. The Qiagen DNeasy Blood Extraction Kit was used to extract genomic DNA from the blood cell samples. Library preparation employed the immunoSEQ multiplex PCR assay. The multiplex PCR relied on a mix of 60 forward primers for TCR Vbeta segments and 13 reverse primers for TCR Jbeta segments. A multiplex PCR assay on genomic DNA amplified the CDR3 region of rearranged TCR beta genes. Amplified TCR beta libraries were sequenced as 87-base-pair reads on the Illumina HiSeq System. The source study handled its data this way. A later analysis counted approximately 76 million unique TCR beta chains across the 650 to 800 repertoires, and approximately 11 million of these chains were shared by at least two donors. A nearest-neighbor algorithm error-corrected the raw reads and collapsed the reads into unique sequences, merging closely related sequences to remove PCR and sequencing errors. Alignment of CDR3 sequences to IMGT reference sequences was used to assign V, D and J gene segments. For a sequence to be retained, a match of at least six nucleotides to both a V gene segment and a J gene segment was required. A rearrangement counted as productive if the CDR3 had no stop codons and remained in frame with V and J, and every other rearrangement counted as non-productive. CDR3 was defined by IMGT convention, running from the second conserved V-encoded cysteine to the conserved J-encoded phenylalanine. The earlier analysis of about 640 of the donors excluded any sequence lacking an unambiguous match to a single V gene segment. In an earlier analysis of a few hundred of the donors, V segments were called functional above 56.7% productive rearrangements and were called segregating when the between-donor standard deviation exceeded 5%. A statistical classification framework was developed to diagnose cytomegalovirus status using the catalog of TCR beta chain sequences. V and J gene assignment, in a later analysis, came from comparing TCR nucleotide sequences with IMGT/GENE-DB human TR gene sequences. A later analysis assigned CDR3 sequences and most-parsimonious VDJ recombination scenarios with the TCRdist pipeline. In a later analysis, each TCR beta chain was defined by its CDR3 amino acid sequence together with its V-gene family, and reads without a unique V-gene family were excluded. To address suspected cross-contamination and a sequencing artifact, a later analysis removed 450 to 700 highly shared, low-generation-probability nucleotide sequences. In a later analysis, a clonal expansion index was calculated for each public chain from normalized within-repertoire ranks of inferred template counts. In a later analysis, generation probabilities were computed with a VDJ recombination model fitted to out-of-frame rearrangements, and the resulting probabilities were checked against IGoR. A later analysis scored TCR-TCR, TCR-HLA and TCR-CMV co-occurrence with hypergeometric tests, applying a repertoire-size bias correction to TCR pairs. To estimate false discovery rates, a later analysis permuted the HLA or CMV assignments 20 times. In a later analysis, co-occurring TCRs were grouped using DBSCAN, and TCRdist sequence similarity was added for clustering within HLA-allele-positive subsets. Co-occurrence clustering excluded repertoires with fewer than 30,000 or more than 120,000 public chains, plus five with anomalous nucleotide sharing. TCRdb stores this immuneACCESS table with in-frame sequences only. Part of the clones is absent; in the studies checked, under half of the shortfall reflects unresolved V genes, and no reason is known for the rest. V and J calls and clone size follow that table, whereas D and trimming were derived from the DNA. Across this sample there are roughly 130,000 clones, with about 81% seen only once. The ten biggest clones cover around 6.4% of the sample.

The material sequenced was PBMCs. The receptor's source is a woman in her forties in good health and CMV-seropositive. The V and J genes are TRBV5-1 and TRBJ2-7; a confident D gene designation cannot be given. The DNA is as follows: TGCGCCAGCAGCTTGGACGGGTTCACCTACGAGCAGTACTTC. It translates as CASSLDGFTYEQYF. Full variable domain (CDR3 extended with the reference TRBV5-1 and TRBJ2-7 proteins): KAGVTQTPRYLIKTRGQQVTLSCSPISGHRSVSWYQQTPGQGLQFLFEYFSETQRNKGNFPGRFSGRQFSNSRSEMNVSTLELGDSALYLCASSLDGFTYEQYFGPGTRLTVT.